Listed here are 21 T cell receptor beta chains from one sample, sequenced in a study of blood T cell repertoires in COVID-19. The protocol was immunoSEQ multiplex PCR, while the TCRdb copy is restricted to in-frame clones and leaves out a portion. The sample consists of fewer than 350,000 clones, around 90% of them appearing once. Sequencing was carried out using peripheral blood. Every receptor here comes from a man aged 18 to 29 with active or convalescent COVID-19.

CDR3 sequence reads: CASSTGTGFSPLHF. In DNA, the CDR3 is TGTGCCAGCAGCACCGGGACAGGGTTTTCACCCCTCCACTTT. The gene calls are TRBV6-5 and TRBJ1-6, with TRBD1 matching 9 bases. Germline lookup yields CDR1 MNHEY and CDR2 SVGAGI. Losses at the gene ends were 6 bases for V and 9 bases for J; bases not matched to a gene: 6. The CDR3 covers 14 residues.

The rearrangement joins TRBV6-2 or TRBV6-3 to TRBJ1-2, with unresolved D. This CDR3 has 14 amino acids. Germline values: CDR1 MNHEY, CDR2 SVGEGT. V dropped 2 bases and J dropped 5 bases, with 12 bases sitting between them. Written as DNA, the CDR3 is TGTGCCAGCAGTTACCCATCAGGTGAATATGGCTACACCTTC. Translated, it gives CASSYPSGEYGYTF.

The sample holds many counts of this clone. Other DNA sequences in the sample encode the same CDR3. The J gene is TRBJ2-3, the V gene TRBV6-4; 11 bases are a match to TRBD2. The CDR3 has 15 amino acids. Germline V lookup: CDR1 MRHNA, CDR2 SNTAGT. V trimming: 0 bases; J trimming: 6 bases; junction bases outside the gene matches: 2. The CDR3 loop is CASSDSSGGADTQYF. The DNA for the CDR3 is TGTGCCAGCAGTGACTCTAGCGGGGGGGCCGATACGCAGTATTTT.

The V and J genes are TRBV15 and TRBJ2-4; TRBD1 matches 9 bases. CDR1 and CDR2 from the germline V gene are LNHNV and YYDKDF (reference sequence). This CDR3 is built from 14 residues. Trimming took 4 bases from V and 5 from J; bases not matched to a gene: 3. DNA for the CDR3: TGTGCCACCAGCAACAGGGGGCGAGAAAACATTCAGTACTTC. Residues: CATSNRGRENIQYF. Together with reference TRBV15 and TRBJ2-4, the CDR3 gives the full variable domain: DAMVIQNPRYQVTQFGKPVTLSCSQTLNHNVMYWYQQKSSQAPKLLFHYYDKDFNNEADTPDNFQSRRPNTSFCFLDIRSPGLGDTAMYLCATSNRGRENIQYFGAGTRLSVL.

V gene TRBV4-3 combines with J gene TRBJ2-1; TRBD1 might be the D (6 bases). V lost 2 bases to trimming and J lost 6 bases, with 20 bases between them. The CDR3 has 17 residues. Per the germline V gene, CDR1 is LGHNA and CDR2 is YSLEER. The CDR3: CASSQIVLARGRNEQFF. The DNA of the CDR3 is TGCGCCAGCAGCCAAATCGTACTCGCCAGGGGTCGCAATGAGCAGTTCTTC.

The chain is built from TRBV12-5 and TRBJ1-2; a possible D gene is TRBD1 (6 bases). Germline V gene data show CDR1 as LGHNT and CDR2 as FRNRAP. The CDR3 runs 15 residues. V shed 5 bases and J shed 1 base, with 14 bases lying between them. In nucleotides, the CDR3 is TGTGCTAGTGGTGACACAGGGCCTGTTAACTATGGCTACACCTTC. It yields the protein CASGDTGPVNYGYTF.

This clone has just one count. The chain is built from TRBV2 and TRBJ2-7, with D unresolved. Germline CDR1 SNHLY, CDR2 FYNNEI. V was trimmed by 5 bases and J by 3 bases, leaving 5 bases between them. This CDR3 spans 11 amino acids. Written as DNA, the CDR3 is TGTGCCAGCAGTCCGGTCTACGAGCAGTACTTC. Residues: CASSPVYEQYF. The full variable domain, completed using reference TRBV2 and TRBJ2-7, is EPEVTQTPSHQVTQMGQEVILRCVPISNHLYFYWYRQILGQKVEFLVSFYNNEISEKSEIFDDQFSVERPDGSNFTLKIRSTKLEDSAMYFCASSPVYEQYFGPGTRLTVT.

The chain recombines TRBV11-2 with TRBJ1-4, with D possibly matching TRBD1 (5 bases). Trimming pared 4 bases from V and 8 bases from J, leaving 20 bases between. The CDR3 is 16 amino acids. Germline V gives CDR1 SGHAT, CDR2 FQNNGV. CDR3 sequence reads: CASSYRQHILGEKLFF. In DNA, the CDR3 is TGTGCCAGCAGCTATCGACAGCATATTCTGGGGGAAAAACTGTTTTTT.

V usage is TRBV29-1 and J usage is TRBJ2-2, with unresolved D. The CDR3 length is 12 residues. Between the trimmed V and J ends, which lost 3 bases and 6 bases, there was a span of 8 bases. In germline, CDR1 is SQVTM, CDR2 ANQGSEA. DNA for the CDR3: TGCAGCGTTGAGTCTAGGTCCGGGGAGCTGTTTTTT. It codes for CSVESRSGELFF.

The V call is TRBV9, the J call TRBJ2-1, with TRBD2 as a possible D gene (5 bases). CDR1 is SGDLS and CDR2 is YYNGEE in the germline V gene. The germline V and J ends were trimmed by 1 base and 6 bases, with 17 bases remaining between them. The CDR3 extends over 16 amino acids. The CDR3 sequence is CASSVKTGILSNEQFF. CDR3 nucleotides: TGTGCCAGCAGCGTAAAAACCGGGATCCTCAGCAATGAGCAGTTCTTC.

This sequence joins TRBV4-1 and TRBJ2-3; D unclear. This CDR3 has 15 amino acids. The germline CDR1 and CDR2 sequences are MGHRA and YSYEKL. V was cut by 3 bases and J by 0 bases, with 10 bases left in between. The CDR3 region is CASSHPGISTDTQYF. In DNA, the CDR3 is TGCGCCAGCAGCCACCCAGGAATTAGCACAGATACGCAGTATTTT.

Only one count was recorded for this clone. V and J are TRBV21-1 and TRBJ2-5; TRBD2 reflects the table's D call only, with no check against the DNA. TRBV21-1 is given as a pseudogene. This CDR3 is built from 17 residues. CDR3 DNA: TGTGCCAGCAGCTTGCGGGAGGGGGGCCGGTACCAAGAGACCCAGTACTTC. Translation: CASSLREGGRYQETQYF.

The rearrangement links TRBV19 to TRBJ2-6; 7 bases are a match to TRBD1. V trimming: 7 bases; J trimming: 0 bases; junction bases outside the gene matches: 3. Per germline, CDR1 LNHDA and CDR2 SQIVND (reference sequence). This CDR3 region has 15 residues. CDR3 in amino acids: CASIGTASGANVLTF. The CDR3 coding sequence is TGTGCCAGTATTGGGACAGCCTCTGGGGCCAACGTCCTGACTTTC.

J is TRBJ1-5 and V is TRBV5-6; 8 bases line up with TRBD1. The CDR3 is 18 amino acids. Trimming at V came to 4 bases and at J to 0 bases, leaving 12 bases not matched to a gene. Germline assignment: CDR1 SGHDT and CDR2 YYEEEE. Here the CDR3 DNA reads TGTGCCAGCAGCGTGACTCAGGGGGCCATCCATAGCAATCAGCCCCAGCATTTT. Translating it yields CASSVTQGAIHSNQPQHF. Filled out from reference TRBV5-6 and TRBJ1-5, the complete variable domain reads DAGVTQSPTHLIKTRGQQVTLRCSPKSGHDTVSWYQQALGQGPQFIFQYYEEEERQRGNFPDRFSGHQFPNYSSELNVNALLLGDSALYLCASSVTQGAIHSNQPQHFGDGTRLSIL.

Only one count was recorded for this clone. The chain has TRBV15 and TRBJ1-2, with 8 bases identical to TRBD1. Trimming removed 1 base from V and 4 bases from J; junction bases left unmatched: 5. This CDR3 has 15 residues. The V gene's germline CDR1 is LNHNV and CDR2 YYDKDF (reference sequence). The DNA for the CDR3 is TGTGCCACCAGCAGAGGAGCAGGGACAGGCTATGGCTACACCTTC. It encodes CATSRGAGTGYGYTF.

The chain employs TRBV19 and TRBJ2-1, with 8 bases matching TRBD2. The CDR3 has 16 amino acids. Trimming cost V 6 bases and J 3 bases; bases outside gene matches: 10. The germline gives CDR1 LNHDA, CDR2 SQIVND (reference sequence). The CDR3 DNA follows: TGTGCCAGTAGCCACTTCCCAACTAGCGGCTACAATGAGCAGTTCTTC. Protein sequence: CASSHFPTSGYNEQFF.

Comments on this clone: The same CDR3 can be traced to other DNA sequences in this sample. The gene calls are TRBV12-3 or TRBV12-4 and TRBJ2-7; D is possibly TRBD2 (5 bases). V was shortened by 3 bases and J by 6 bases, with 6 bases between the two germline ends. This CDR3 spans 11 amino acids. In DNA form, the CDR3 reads TGTGCCAGCAGTTTTCGGGGCGAGCAGTACTTC. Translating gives CASSFRGEQYF.

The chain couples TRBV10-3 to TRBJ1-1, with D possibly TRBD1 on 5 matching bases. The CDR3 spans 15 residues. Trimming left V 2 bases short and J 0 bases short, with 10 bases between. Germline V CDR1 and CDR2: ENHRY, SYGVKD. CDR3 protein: CAISEGRGLNTEAFF. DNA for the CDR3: TGTGCCATCAGTGAGGGAAGGGGTCTGAACACTGAAGCTTTCTTT.

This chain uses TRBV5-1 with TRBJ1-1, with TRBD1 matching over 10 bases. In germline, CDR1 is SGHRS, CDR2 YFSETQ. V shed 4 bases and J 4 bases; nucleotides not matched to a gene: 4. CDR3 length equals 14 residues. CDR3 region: CASSRDRGGTEAFF. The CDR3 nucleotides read TGCGCCAGCAGCCGGGACAGGGGAGGCACTGAAGCTTTCTTT.

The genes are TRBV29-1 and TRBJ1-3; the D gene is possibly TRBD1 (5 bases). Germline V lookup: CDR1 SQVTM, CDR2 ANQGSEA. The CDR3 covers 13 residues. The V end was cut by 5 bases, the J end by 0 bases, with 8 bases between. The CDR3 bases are TGCAGCGTTCTGGGGCTCTCTGGAAACACCATATATTTT. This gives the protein CSVLGLSGNTIYF.

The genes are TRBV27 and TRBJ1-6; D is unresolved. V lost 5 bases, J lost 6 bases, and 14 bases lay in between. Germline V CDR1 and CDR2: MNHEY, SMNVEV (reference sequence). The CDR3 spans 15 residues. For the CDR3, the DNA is TGTGCCAGCAGTCCGGCGCGGGTGGGTAATTCACCCCTCCACTTT. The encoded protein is CASSPARVGNSPLHF.